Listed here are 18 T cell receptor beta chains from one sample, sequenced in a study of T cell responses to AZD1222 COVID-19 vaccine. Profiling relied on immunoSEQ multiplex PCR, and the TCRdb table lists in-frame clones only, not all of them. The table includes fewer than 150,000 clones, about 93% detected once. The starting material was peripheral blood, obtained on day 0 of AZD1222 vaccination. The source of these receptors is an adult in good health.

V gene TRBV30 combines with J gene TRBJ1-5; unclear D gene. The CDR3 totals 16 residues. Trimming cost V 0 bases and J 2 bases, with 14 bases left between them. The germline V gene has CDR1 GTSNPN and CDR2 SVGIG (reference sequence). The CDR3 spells CAWSVRGGLGNQPQHF. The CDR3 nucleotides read TGTGCCTGGAGTGTACGGGGAGGGCTCGGCAATCAGCCCCAGCATTTT.

The CDR3 loop is CASSLLSMNTEAFF. The DNA for the CDR3 is TGTGCCAGCAGTTTATTATCCATGAACACTGAAGCTTTCTTT. The genes are TRBV27 and TRBJ1-1; D is unresolved. The CDR3 consists of 14 residues. Germline V CDR1 and CDR2: MNHEY, SMNVEV (reference sequence). Trimming removed 1 base from V and 0 bases from J, with 6 bases in between.

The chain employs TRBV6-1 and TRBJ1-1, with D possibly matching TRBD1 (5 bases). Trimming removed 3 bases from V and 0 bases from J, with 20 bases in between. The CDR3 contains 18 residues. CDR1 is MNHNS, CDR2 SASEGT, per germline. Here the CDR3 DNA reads TGTGCCAGCAGTGATCACCGGGGGACTGTCTTCATGAACACTGAAGCTTTCTTT. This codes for CASSDHRGTVFMNTEAFF.

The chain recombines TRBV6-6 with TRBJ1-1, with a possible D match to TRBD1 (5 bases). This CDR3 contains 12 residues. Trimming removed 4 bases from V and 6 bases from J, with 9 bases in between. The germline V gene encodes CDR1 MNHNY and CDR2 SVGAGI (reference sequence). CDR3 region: CASSSQGPEAFF. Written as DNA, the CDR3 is TGTGCCAGCAGTTCCCAGGGCCCTGAAGCTTTCTTT.

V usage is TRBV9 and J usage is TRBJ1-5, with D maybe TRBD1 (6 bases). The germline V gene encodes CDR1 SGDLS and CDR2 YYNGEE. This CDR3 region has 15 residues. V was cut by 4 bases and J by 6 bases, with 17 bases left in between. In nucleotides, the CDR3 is TGTGCCAGCAGCCCAGGGGCCCAGGTCAGTCAGCCCCAGCATTTT. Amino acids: CASSPGAQVSQPQHF.

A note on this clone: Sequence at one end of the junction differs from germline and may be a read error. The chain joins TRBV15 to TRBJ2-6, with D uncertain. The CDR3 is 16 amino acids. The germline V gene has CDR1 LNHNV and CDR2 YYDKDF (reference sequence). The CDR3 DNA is TGTGTCACCAGCAGAGAGGTCGGATCTGGGGCCAACGTCCTGACTTTC. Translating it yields CVTSREVGSGANVLTF.

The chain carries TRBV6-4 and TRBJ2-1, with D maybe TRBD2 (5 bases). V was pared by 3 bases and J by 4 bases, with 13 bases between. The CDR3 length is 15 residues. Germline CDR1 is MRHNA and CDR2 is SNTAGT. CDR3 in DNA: TGTGCCAGCAGTGAGGAGCTGAGCGGATACAATGAGCAGTTCTTC. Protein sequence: CASSEELSGYNEQFF.

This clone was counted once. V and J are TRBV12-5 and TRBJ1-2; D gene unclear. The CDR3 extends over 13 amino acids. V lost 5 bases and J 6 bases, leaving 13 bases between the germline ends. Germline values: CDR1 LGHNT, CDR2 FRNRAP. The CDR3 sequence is CASGPIRGDGYTF. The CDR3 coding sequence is TGTGCTAGTGGTCCCATCCGGGGAGATGGCTACACCTTC. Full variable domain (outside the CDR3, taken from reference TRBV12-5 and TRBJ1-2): DARVTQTPRHKVTEMGQEVTMRCQPILGHNTVFWYRQTMMQGLELLAYFRNRAPLDDSGMPKDRFSAEMPDATLATLKIQPSEPRDSAVYFCASGPIRGDGYTFGSGTRLTVV.

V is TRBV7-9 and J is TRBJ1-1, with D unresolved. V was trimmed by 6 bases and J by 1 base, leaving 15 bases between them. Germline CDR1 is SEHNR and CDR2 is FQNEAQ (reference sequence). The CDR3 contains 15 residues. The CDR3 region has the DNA TGTGCCAGCAGTGAACTAGGGAGCCCGAACACTGAAGCTTTCTTT. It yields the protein CASSELGSPNTEAFF.

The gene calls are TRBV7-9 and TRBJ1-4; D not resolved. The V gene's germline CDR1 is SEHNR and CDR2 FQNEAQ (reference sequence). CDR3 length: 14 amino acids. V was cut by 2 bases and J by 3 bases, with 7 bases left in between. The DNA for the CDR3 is TGTGCCAGCAGCTTAAGGAGATCTAATGAAAAACTGTTTTTT. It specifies CASSLRRSNEKLFF.

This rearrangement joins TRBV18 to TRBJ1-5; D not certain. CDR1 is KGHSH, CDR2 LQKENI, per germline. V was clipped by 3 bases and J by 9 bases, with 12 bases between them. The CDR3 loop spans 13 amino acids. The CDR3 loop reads CASSPHQFGPQHF. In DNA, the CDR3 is TGTGCCAGCTCACCCCACCAGTTTGGGCCCCAGCATTTT.

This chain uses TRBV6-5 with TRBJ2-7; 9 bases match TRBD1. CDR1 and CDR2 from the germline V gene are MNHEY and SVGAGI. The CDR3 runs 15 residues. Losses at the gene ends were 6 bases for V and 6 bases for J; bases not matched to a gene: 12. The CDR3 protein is CASSAGGTGLSEQYF. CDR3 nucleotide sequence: TGTGCCAGCAGCGCCGGAGGGACAGGGCTCAGCGAGCAGTACTTC.

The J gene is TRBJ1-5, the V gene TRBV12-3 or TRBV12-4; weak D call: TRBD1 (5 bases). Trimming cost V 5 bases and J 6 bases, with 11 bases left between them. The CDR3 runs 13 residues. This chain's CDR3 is CASSPSGPQPQHF. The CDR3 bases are TGTGCCAGCAGTCCCTCGGGGCCTCAGCCCCAGCATTTT.

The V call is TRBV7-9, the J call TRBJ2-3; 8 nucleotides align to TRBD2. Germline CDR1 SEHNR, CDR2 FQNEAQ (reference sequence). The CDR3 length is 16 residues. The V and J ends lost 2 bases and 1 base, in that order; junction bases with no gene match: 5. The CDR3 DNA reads TGTGCCAGCAGCTTATGGTCCGGGGGGGGCACAGATACGCAGTATTTT. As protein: CASSLWSGGGTDTQYF.

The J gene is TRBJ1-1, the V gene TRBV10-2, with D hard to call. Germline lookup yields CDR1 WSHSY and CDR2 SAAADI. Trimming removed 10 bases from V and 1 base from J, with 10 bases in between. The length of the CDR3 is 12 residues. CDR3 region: CATEDQNTEAFF. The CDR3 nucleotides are TGCGCCACCGAGGACCAGAACACTGAAGCTTTCTTT.

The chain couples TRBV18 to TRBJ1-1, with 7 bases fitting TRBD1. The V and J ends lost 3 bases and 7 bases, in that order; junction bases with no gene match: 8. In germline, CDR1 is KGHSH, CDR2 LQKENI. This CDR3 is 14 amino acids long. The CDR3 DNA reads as TGTGCCAGCTCACCCCAGGACAGGACGGGTGAAGCTTTCTTT. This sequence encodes CASSPQDRTGEAFF.

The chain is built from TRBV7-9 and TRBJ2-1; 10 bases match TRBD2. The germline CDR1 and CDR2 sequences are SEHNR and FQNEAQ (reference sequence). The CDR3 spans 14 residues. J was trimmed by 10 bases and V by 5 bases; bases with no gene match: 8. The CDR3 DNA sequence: TGTGCCAGCAGCCGAGGGACGGGACTAGCGGAGCAGTTCTTC. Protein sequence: CASSRGTGLAEQFF.

The CDR3 here is CASSRDLSHTEAFF. The CDR3 DNA sequence: TGTGCCAGCAGCCGGGATCTTTCACACACTGAAGCTTTCTTT. V usage is TRBV7-9 and J usage is TRBJ1-1; D unresolved. Trimming pared 5 bases from V and 3 bases from J, leaving 13 bases between. The CDR3 length is 14 residues. Germline CDR1 and CDR2: SEHNR and FQNEAQ (reference sequence).